Following are 23 T cell receptor beta chains from one sample sequenced in a study of monozygotic twins with inflammatory bowel disease. TCRdb reprocessed the 5' RACE reads and reports one entry per CDR3 protein, with no DNA. The table lists about 150,000 distinct CDR3 sequences. Input material: blood. The receptors stem from a human donor with ulcerative colitis or Crohn's disease, or a healthy co-twin of an affected twin (not recorded which).

The gene calls are TRBV4-2 and TRBJ1-1. The CDR3 covers 15 residues. The germline V gene encodes CDR1 LGHNA and CDR2 YNFKEQ. CDR3 loop: CASSQVLGMGTEAFF.

The chain carries TRBV7-2 and TRBJ2-7; the TRBD2 assignment by TCRdb is unverifiable without DNA. From germline, CDR1 is SGHTA and CDR2 FQGNSA. The length of the CDR3 is 16 residues. The chain's CDR3 is CASSVGTSSGLGEQYF. The full variable domain, its missing parts supplied by reference TRBV7-2 and TRBJ2-7, is GAGVSQSPSNKVTEKGKDVELRCDPISGHTALYWYRQSLGQGLEFLIYFQGNSAPDKSGLPSDRFSAERTGGSVSTLTIQRTQQEDSAVYLCASSVGTSSGLGEQYFGPGTRLTVT.

The J gene is TRBJ2-2, the V gene TRBV20-1. The CDR3 is 15 amino acids. The germline CDR1 and CDR2 sequences are DFQATT and SNEGSKA (reference sequence). The CDR3 spells CSARDRSANTGELFF.

The chain joins TRBV12-3 or TRBV12-4 to TRBJ2-4; TCRdb picks TRBD1, but there is no DNA to check that call. This CDR3 is 14 amino acids long. The CDR3 sequence is CASSSYSLGNMQYF.

This rearrangement joins TRBV27 to TRBJ2-4; no DNA is available, so the TRBD1 call from TCRdb remains unchecked. This CDR3 region has 12 residues. The germline V gene encodes CDR1 MNHEY and CDR2 SMNVEV (reference sequence). CDR3 protein: CASSRDMYIQYF.

The genes are TRBV4-2 and TRBJ2-1; TCRdb's assignment of TRBD2 cannot be checked, as there is no DNA. The CDR3 is made up of 17 amino acids. CDR1 LGHNA and CDR2 YNFKEQ come from the germline V gene. The CDR3: CASSQDTSGPTYNEQFF.

This chain uses TRBV5-5 with TRBJ2-5. The CDR3 consists of 16 residues. Germline V CDR1 and CDR2: SGHKS, YYEKEE (reference sequence). The CDR3 sequence: CASSFIRAETQETQYF.

This rearrangement joins TRBV5-1 to TRBJ2-4; TCRdb proposes TRBD1, but this gene call is untestable without DNA. This CDR3 has 16 amino acids. The V gene's germline CDR1 is SGHRS and CDR2 YFSETQ. CDR3 sequence: CASSRGQRPPLGIQYF.

V gene TRBV6-4 combines with J gene TRBJ2-1; the D call of TRBD2 rests on TCRdb alone, since no DNA is present to check it. Germline loops: CDR1 MRHNA, CDR2 SNTAGT. CDR3 size: 13 residues. CDR3 sequence: CASSAGGPNEQFF.

This chain connects TRBV20-1 to TRBJ2-2; checking the TCRdb D call of TRBD1 is not possible without DNA. The CDR3 is 16 amino acids. The germline V gene encodes CDR1 DFQATT and CDR2 SNEGSKA (reference sequence). The CDR3 sequence is CSARDLGTDPTGELFF.

The chain employs TRBV20-1 and TRBJ2-1; the D call from TCRdb, TRBD2, cannot be confirmed without DNA. Germline V gene lookup returns CDR1 DFQATT and CDR2 SNEGSKA (reference sequence). The CDR3 contains 14 residues. The CDR3 reads CSAREGSGDNEQFF.

The CDR3 protein is CASTRDSYGYTF. V is TRBV19 and J is TRBJ1-2; TCRdb lists TRBD1, though no DNA is available to test this call. Germline V lookup: CDR1 LNHDA, CDR2 SQIVND (reference sequence). The CDR3 has 12 residues.

The genes are TRBV9 and TRBJ1-6; TCRdb indicates TRBD1, and absent DNA this call remains unverified. Germline CDR1 SGDLS, CDR2 YYNGEE. The CDR3 is 14 residues long. CDR3 sequence: CASTLGGENSPLHF.

The chain uses TRBV28 and TRBJ1-1; TCRdb's D call, TRBD1, is unchecked because there is no DNA. Looked up from germline, CDR1 is MDHEN and CDR2 is SYDVKM. The CDR3 is made up of 13 amino acids. CDR3 residues: CASNRVGNTEAFF.

The rearrangement links TRBV5-1 to TRBJ2-6; TCRdb calls TRBD1, which cannot be checked without DNA. The CDR3 sequence is 19 residues long. Per germline, CDR1 SGHRS and CDR2 YFSETQ. CDR3 region: CASSFDATGGSSGANVLTF.

The chain uses TRBV20-1 and TRBJ1-1; with no DNA, the TCRdb D assignment of TRBD1 cannot be verified. The V gene's germline CDR1 is DFQATT and CDR2 SNEGSKA (reference sequence). CDR3 length equals 16 residues. CDR3 protein: CSALPDTGQGATEAFF.

V gene TRBV6-5 combines with J gene TRBJ2-1. Germline V gives CDR1 MNHEY, CDR2 SVGAGI. The CDR3 totals 14 residues. CDR3 protein: CASSDSTAWNEQFF.

The chain links TRBV3-1 to TRBJ1-4; absent DNA, TCRdb's TRBD1 call cannot be checked. In germline, CDR1 is LGHDT, CDR2 YNNKEL (reference sequence). CDR3 size: 16 residues. CDR3 sequence reads: CASSQRGGPANEKLFF.

The chain carries TRBV11-2 and TRBJ2-1; there is no DNA to check the TCRdb D call of TRBD2. This CDR3 spans 17 amino acids. Germline CDR1 is SGHAT and CDR2 is FQNNGV. CDR3 region: CASSLGTSGRVYNEQFF.

The J gene is TRBJ1-3, the V gene TRBV20-1. Germline-derived CDR1 and CDR2 are DFQATT and SNEGSKA (reference sequence). This CDR3 is built from 13 residues. Here the CDR3 reads CSAPRNSGNTIYF.

The chain recombines TRBV6-2 or TRBV6-3 with TRBJ2-7. CDR1 and CDR2 (germline): MNHEY, SVGEGT. The CDR3 totals 12 residues. CDR3 loop: CASSRNPYEQYF.

The chain employs TRBV20-1 and TRBJ2-4; with no DNA, the TCRdb D assignment of TRBD1 cannot be verified. From germline, CDR1 is DFQATT and CDR2 SNEGSKA (reference sequence). There are 17 residues in the CDR3. The CDR3: CSARTQTGVGAKNIQYF.

The chain joins TRBV5-1 to TRBJ2-7; lacking DNA, the TRBD2 call made by TCRdb goes unchecked. The CDR3 sequence is 17 residues long. CDR1 and CDR2 from the germline V gene are SGHRS and YFSETQ. The CDR3 region is CASSSLTSGVLPYEQYF.